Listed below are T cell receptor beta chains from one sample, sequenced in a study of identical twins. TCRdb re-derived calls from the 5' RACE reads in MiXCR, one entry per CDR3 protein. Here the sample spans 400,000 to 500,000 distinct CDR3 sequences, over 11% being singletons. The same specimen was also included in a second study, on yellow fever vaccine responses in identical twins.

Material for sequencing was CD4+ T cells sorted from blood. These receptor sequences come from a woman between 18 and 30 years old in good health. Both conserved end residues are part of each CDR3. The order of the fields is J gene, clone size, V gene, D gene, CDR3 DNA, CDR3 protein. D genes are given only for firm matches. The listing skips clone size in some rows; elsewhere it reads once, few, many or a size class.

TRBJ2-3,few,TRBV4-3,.,TGCGCCAGCAGCCAAGATCAGGCGACAGATACGCAGTATTTT,CASSQDQATDTQYF
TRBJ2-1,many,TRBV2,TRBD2,TGTGCCAGCAGTGAATGGGCTAGCGGGAGTAATGAGCAGTTCTTC,CASSEWASGSNEQFF
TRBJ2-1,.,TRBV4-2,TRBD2,TGTGCCAGCAGCCCTTATGAAGGACTAGCGGGGGCGAATGAGCAGTTCTTC,CASSPYEGLAGANEQFF
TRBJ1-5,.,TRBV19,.,TGTGCCAGTAGTAACAGCGATTTCGGGTATCAGCCCCAGCATTTT,CASSNSDFGYQPQHF
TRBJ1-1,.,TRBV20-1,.,TGCAGTGCTAGTATCCGGGTGTTCGGTGAAGCTTTCTTT,CSASIRVFGEAFF
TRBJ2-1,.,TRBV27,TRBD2,TGTGCCAGCAGTAAAACGGGACTAGCGGGGGGCGGGTCCTACAATGAGCAGTTCTTC,CASSKTGLAGGGSYNEQFF
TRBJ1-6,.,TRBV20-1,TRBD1,TGCAGTGCTAGGCCGGGACAGCCCAATTCACCCCTCCACTTT,CSARPGQPNSPLHF
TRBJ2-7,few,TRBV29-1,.,TGCAGCGTTGACACCCAGGGCTCCTACGAGCAGTACTTC,CSVDTQGSYEQYF
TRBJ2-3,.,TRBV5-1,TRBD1,TGCGCCAGCAGCCCGGGGACAGTTTCTAGCACAGATACGCAGTATTTT,CASSPGTVSSTDTQYF
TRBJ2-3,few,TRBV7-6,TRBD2,TGTGCCAGCAGCGAGGGTGGGACTAGCGCCCGAGGGACGCAGTATTTT,CASSEGGTSARGTQYF
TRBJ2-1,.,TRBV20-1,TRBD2,TGCAGTGCTAGGGTACTAGCGGGAGTTATCAATGAGCAGTTCTTC,CSARVLAGVINEQFF
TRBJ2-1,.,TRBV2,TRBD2,TGTGCCAGCATACCGGGGGGATCTTACAATGAGCAGTTCTTC,CASIPGGSYNEQFF
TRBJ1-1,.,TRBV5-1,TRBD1,TGCGCCAGCAGAAAGACAGGGGGCTCGAACACTGAAGCTTTCTTT,CASRKTGGSNTEAFF
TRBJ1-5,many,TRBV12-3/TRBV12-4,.,TGTGCCAGCAGTTTAGGGAGTCTCAATCAGCCCCAGCATTTT,CASSLGSLNQPQHF
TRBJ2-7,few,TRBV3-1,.,TGTGCCAGCAGCCAAGATATAATGGCCTACGAGCAGTACTTC,CASSQDIMAYEQYF
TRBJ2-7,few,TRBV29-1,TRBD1,TGCAGCGTTGAAGGGACAGGGGTTTACGAGCAGTACTTC,CSVEGTGVYEQYF
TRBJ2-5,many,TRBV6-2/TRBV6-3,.,TGTGCCAGCAGTCCCGGGGCAGAGACCCAGTACTTC,CASSPGAETQYF
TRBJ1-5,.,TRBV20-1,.,TGCAGTGCTTCACAGGGAAATCAGCCCCAGCATTTT,CSASQGNQPQHF
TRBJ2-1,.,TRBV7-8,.,TGTGCCAGCAGCTCGAACCGGGCCTCCAATGTCCAGTTCTTC,CASSSNRASNVQFF
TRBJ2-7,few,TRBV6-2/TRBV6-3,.,TGTGCCAGCAGCCTCGTGGACACCACCTACGAGCAGTACTTC,CASSLVDTTYEQYF
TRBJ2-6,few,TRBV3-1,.,TGTGCCAGCAGCCACGGGACTTCGAGCTCTGGGGCCAACGTCCTGACTTTC,CASSHGTSSSGANVLTF
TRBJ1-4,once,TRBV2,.,TGTGCCAGCAGTAGAAACAGGGTCTGGAATGAAAAACTGTTTTTT,CASSRNRVWNEKLFF
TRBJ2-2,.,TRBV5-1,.,TGCGCCAGCAGCTTGGTAGGTGTGAACACCGGGGAGCTGTTTTTT,CASSLVGVNTGELFF
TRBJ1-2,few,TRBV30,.,TGTGCCTGGAGACAGGACTATGGCTACACCTTC,CAWRQDYGYTF
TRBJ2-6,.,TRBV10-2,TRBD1,TGCGCCAGCACCGCGTACAGGGGCCAGGCTTTCTCTGGGGCCAACGTCCTGACTTTC,CASTAYRGQAFSGANVLTF
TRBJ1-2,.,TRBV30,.,TGTGCCTGGAGTCGGACCTATGGCTACACCTTC,CAWSRTYGYTF
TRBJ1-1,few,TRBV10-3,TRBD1,TGTGCCATCCGACGGGACAGATCGAACACTGAAGCTTTCTTT,CAIRRDRSNTEAFF
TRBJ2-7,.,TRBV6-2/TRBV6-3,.,TGTGCCAGCAGTTACCTTGGGGTTTCCTACGAGCAGTACTTC,CASSYLGVSYEQYF
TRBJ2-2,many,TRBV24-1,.,TGTGCCACCAGTGATTTGGCAGCTAAAGCCGGGGAGCTGTTTTTT,CATSDLAAKAGELFF
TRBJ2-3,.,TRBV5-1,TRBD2,TGCGCCAGCAGCTTGAATCTAGCGGCTGGAGATACGCAGTATTTT,CASSLNLAAGDTQYF
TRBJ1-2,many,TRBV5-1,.,TGCGCCAGCAGCTTGGAGGGAGCTAACTATGGCTACACCTTC,CASSLEGANYGYTF
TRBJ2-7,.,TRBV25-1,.,TGTGCCAGCAGTGCTTCAACAGGGAAGACATCCTACGAGCAGTACTTC,CASSASTGKTSYEQYF
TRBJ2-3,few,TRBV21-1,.,TGTGCCAGCAGCCACCAACCCGGTGGGACTGCCACAGATACGCAGTATTTT,CASSHQPGGTATDTQYF
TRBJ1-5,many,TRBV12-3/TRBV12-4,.,TGTGCCAGCAGGATCTCAAGTCCCGGAGGCAATCAGCCCCAGCATTTT,CASRISSPGGNQPQHF
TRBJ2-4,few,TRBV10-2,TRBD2,TGCGCCAGCAGGGCGAGCGGGGGGGCCGGAAACATTCAGTACTTC,CASRASGGAGNIQYF
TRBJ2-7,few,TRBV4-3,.,TGCGCCAGCAGCACGCAACTAGTAACCCACGAGCAGTACTTC,CASSTQLVTHEQYF
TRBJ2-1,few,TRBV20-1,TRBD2,TGCAGTGCTAGAGGCGGGGGACTGGAGCAGTTCTTC,CSARGGGLEQFF
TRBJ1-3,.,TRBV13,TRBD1,TGTGCCAGCAGCCGATCCGGGACAGTCGGAAACACCATATATTTT,CASSRSGTVGNTIYF
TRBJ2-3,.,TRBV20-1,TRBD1,TGCAGTGCTGCCCCGGGGGACAGGGGAACAGATACGCAGTATTTT,CSAAPGDRGTDTQYF
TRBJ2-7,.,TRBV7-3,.,TGTGCCAGCAGCCTAGCGACAGGCACGACCTACGAGCAGTACTTC,CASSLATGTTYEQYF